This TCR beta chain was recorded in a study of cytomegalovirus exposure and HLA in healthy donors. The ends were cut back, 0 bases at V and 5 bases at J, with 10 bases in the middle. The CDR3 covers 14 residues. Germline lookup yields CDR1 SGHRS and CDR2 YFSETQ. Study outcomes and limitations: The HLA-A and HLA-B alleles of most subjects were reportedly predicted accurately from TCR beta sequences. CMV serostatus was the sole immune exposure data available.

Primers: 60 Vbeta forward and 13 Jbeta reverse. TCRdb keeps only in-frame clones here, not all; method: immunoSEQ multiplex PCR. The table records fewer than 100,000 clones, over 75% of them present only once. This clone has just a few counts. Its target is unknown. The clonotype comes from a man aged 40-49 years in good health and CMV-seronegative. The sample comprised PBMCs. The rearrangement uses TRBV5-1 and TRBJ2-3; tentative D call: TRBD2 (5 bases). The DNA of the CDR3 is TGCGCCAGCAGCTTGGACGGGAACCGAGATACGCAGTATTTT. Its protein is CASSLDGNRDTQYF.